Sequencing of this T cell receptor (beta chain) was carried out in a study of T cells in Graves' hyperthyroidism and ophthalmopathy. Regarding the study as a whole: Separating ophthalmopathy from stable hyperthyroidism was achieved by a 13 V-J model. Expanded thyroid clonotypes (above 0.001) were mostly also found in blood.

Deletions cut 6 bases from V and 0 bases from J, with 17 bases between. The CDR3 contains 16 residues. Looked up from germline, CDR1 is SNHLY and CDR2 is FYNNEI. Exclusion followed for patients with uncontrolled infection, other autoimmune disease, pregnancy or lactation. It was RNA transcripts that yielded the amplified TCR beta CDR3 regions. With the HTBI primer set, the TCR CDR3 went through a first round of RT-PCR. TCRdb processed the multiplex PCR reads anew with MiXCR; each CDR3 protein has one entry. Of 560,000 or so distinct CDR3 sequences in the sample, 40% to 55% are singletons; the top ten hold approximately 8.2%. As regards this clonotype: The target antigen is unknown. The missing conserved phenylalanine or tryptophan at the end of this CDR3 makes a read error likely.

What was sequenced was peripheral blood or thyroid tissue (not recorded which). The TCR comes from a woman aged 18 to 35 with Graves' hyperthyroidism. The rearrangement links TRBV2 to TRBJ1-1; tentatively, D is TRBD1 (6 bases). In nucleotides, the CDR3 is TGTGCCAGCAGGGAGCCGGGACAACTCATGAACACTGAAGCTTTCTCT. This gives the protein CASREPGQLMNTEAFS.